This TCR beta chain was sequenced during a study of T-cell reconstitution after alpha-beta-depleted transplantation in children. This clonotype was detected ten times or more. This CDR3 has 15 residues. Trimming cost V 2 bases and J 2 bases; bases outside gene matches: 1. Per the germline V gene, CDR1 is MNHEY and CDR2 is SVGAGI. Using unique molecular identifiers, the investigators prepared the TCRbeta library. One entry per CDR3 protein, called by TCRdb with MiXCR from the PCR reads. The repertoire holds about 830,000 distinct CDR3 sequences, with 15% to 20% as singletons. This clonotype was obtained from a male patient younger than 18 who had a stem cell transplant for acute lymphoblastic leukemia, so the T cells may come from the graft donor. The rearrangement joins TRBV6-5 to TRBJ2-7, with 12 bases lining up with TRBD1. This material consisted of PBMCs, mostly from graft donor cells, taken 360 days after TCRalphabeta/CD19-depleted stem cell transplant. The CDR3 DNA reads as TGTGCCAGCAGTTACCGGGACAGGGGGCCCTACGAGCAGTACTTC. Translation: CASSYRDRGPYEQYF.